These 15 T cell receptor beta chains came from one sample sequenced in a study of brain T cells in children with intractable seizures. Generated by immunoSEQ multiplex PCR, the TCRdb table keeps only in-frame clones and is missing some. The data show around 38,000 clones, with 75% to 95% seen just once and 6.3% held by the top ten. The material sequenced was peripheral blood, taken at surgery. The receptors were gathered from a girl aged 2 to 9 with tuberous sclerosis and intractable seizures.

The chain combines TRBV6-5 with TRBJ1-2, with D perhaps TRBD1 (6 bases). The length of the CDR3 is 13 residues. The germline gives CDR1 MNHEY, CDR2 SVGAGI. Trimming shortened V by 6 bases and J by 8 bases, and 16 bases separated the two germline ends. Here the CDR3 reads CASRTTGNRGYTF. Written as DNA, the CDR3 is TGTGCCAGCAGGACCACAGGGAATCGAGGCTACACCTTC.

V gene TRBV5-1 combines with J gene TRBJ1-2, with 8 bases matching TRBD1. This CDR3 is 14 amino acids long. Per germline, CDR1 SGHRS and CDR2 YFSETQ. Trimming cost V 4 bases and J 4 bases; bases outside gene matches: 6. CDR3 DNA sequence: TGCGCCAGCAGCGACGGACAGGGCACCTATGGCTACACCTTC. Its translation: CASSDGQGTYGYTF.

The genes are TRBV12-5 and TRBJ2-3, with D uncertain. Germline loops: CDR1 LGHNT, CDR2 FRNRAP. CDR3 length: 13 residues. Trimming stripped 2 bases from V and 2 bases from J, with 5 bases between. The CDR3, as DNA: TGTGCTAGTGGTTTGTACACCACAGATACGCAGTATTTT. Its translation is CASGLYTTDTQYF.

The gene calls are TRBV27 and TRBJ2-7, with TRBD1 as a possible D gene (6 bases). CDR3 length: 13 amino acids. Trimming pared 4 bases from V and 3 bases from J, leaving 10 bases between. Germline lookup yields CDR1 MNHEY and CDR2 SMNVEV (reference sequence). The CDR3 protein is CASSSQGGYEQYV. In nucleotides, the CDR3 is TGTGCCAGCAGTTCACAGGGCGGCTACGAGCAGTACGTC.

CDR3 sequence reads: CATSDLNDRGNTGELFF. The CDR3 nucleotides are TGTGCCACCAGTGACCTTAACGACAGGGGAAACACCGGGGAGCTGTTTTTT. The rearrangement joins TRBV24-1 to TRBJ2-2; 8 bases agree with TRBD1. The CDR3 runs to 17 residues. Unmatched junction bases numbered 8, after V lost 4 bases and J lost 2 bases. Germline CDR1 and CDR2: KGHDR and SFDVKD.

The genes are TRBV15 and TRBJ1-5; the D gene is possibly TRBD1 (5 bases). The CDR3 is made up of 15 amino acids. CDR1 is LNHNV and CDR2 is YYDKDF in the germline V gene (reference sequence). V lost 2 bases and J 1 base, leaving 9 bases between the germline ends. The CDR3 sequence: CATSRLGVSNQPQHF. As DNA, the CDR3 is TGTGCCACCAGCAGATTGGGGGTGAGCAATCAGCCCCAGCATTTT.

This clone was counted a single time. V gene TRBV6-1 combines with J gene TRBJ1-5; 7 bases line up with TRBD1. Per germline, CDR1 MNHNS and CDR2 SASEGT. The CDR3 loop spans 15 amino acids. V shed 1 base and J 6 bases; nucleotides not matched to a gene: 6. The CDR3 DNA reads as TGTGCCAGCAGTGAAGAGGGGGCCGGGGTTCAGCCCCAGCATTTT. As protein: CASSEEGAGVQPQHF.

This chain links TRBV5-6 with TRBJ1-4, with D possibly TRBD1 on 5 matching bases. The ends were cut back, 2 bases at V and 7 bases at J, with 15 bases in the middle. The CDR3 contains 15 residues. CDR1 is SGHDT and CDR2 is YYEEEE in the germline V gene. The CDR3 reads CASSFQGQGGEKLFF. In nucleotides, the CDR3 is TGTGCCAGCAGCTTTCAAGGCCAGGGCGGTGAAAAACTGTTTTTT. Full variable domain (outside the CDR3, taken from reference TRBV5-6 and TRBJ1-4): DAGVTQSPTHLIKTRGQQVTLRCSPKSGHDTVSWYQQALGQGPQFIFQYYEEEERQRGNFPDRFSGHQFPNYSSELNVNALLLGDSALYLCASSFQGQGGEKLFFGSGTQLSVL.

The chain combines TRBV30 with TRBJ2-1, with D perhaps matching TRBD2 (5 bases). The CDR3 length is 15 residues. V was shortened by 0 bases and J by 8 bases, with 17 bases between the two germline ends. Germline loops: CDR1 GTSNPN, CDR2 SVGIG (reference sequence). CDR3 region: CAWSVQMLAHDEQFF. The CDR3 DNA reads TGTGCCTGGAGTGTACAAATGCTAGCTCACGATGAGCAGTTCTTC.

For the CDR3, the DNA is TGTGCCACCAGTGGAGGCACTGAAGCTTTCTTT. Translation: CATSGGTEAFF. The chain employs TRBV24-1 and TRBJ1-1; D is uncertain. Trimming cost V 5 bases and J 4 bases, with 4 bases left between them. CDR3 length: 11 amino acids. Germline CDR1 is KGHDR and CDR2 is SFDVKD.

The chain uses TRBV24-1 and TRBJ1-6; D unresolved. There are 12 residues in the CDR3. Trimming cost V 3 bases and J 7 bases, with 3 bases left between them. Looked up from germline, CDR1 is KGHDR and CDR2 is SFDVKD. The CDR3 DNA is TGTGCCACCAGTGATGGAAATTCACCCCTCCACTTT. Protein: CATSDGNSPLHF.

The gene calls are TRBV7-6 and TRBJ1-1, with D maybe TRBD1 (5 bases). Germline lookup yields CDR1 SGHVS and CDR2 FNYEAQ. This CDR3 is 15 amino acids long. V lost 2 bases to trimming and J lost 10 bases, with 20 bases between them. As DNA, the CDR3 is TGTGCCAGCAGCTTAATACCCGGACACTCTTATCGAGCTTTCTTT. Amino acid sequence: CASSLIPGHSYRAFF.

In nucleotides, the CDR3 is TGTGCCAGTAGTATAGGTCTTTCGACAGGGAACAAAAACATTCAGTACTTC. The encoded protein is CASSIGLSTGNKNIQYF. The chain carries TRBV19 and TRBJ2-4; 7 bases line up with TRBD1. CDR1 and CDR2 (germline): LNHDA, SQIVND (reference sequence). CDR3 length: 17 residues. The V gene end was trimmed by 1 base and the J gene end by 3 bases; junction bases not matched to a gene: 9.

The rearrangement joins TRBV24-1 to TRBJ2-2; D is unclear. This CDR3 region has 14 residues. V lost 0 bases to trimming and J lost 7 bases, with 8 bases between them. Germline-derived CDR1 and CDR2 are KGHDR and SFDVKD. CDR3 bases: TGTGCCACCAGTGATTTGGGGGAAGGCGGGGAGCTGTTTTTT. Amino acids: CATSDLGEGGELFF.

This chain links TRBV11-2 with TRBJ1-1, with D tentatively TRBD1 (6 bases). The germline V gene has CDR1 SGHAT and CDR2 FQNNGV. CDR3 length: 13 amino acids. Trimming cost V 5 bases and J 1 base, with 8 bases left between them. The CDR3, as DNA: TGTGCCAGCAGCCAACAGGGGAACACTGAAGCTTTCTTT. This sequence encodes CASSQQGNTEAFF.